These 32 T cell receptor beta chains were all obtained from the same sample, sequenced in a study of cytomegalovirus exposure and HLA in healthy donors. The primer mix had 60 Vbeta and 13 Jbeta primers. Measured with immunoSEQ multiplex PCR; TCRdb has only the in-frame clones, and not every one. Of about 140,000 clones in the sample, over 70% were seen once. Material for sequencing was PBMCs. The receptors were sampled from a male donor in good health and CMV-seronegative.

This chain uses TRBV7-3 with TRBJ1-6, with 8 bases matching TRBD1. V gave up 8 bases and J gave up 5 bases; unmatched junction bases: 5. Per germline, CDR1 SGHTA and CDR2 FQGTGA. CDR3 length: 14 residues. CDR3 nucleotides: TGTGCCAGCCGCGGGGGACAGGATAATTCACCCCTCCACTTT. Amino acids: CASRGGQDNSPLHF.

With respect to this clone: Additional DNA sequences in this sample encode the identical CDR3. The chain combines TRBV28 with TRBJ2-7; the D gene is possibly TRBD2 (7 bases). The CDR3 spans 15 residues. Trimming took 6 bases from V and 2 from J, leaving 17 bases between them. Germline CDR1 reads MDHEN; CDR2 reads SYDVKM. The CDR3 reads CASRGGAGRTYEQYF. CDR3 bases: TGTGCCAGCAGGGGGGGGGCCGGCAGGACCTACGAGCAGTACTTC.

V is TRBV13 and J is TRBJ2-5; TRBD1 matches 7 bases. This CDR3 has 14 residues. With V trimmed by 5 bases and J by 4 bases, 7 bases remained unmatched. Germline assignment: CDR1 PRHDT and CDR2 FYEKMQ (reference sequence). CDR3 nucleotide sequence: TGTGCCAGCAGCATCCGAGAGGGGGCAGAGACCCAGTACTTC. Amino acid sequence: CASSIREGAETQYF.

The rearrangement joins TRBV6-6 to TRBJ2-5, with a weak D call TRBD1 (6 bases). The end of the DNA aligns better with TRBJ2-7, so the J call may be wrong. This CDR3 comprises 15 residues. Per the germline V gene, CDR1 is MNHNY and CDR2 is SVGAGI (reference sequence). This CDR3 is CASSYQQGPDDEQYF. The DNA of the CDR3 is TGTGCCAGCAGTTACCAACAGGGTCCCGACGACGAGCAGTACTTC.

This rearrangement joins TRBV29-1 to TRBJ1-2, with D perhaps TRBD1 (5 bases). Deletions cut 4 bases from V and 6 bases from J, with 15 bases between. The germline V gene has CDR1 SQVTM and CDR2 ANQGSEA. This CDR3 is built from 13 residues. CDR3 in DNA: TGCAGCGTTGCAGGCAGGGTTTTGAATGGCTACACCTTC. It specifies CSVAGRVLNGYTF.

This clone has a single count. CDR3 in DNA: TGCGCCAGCAGCTTGGGGGGCTGGGTAACTAATGAAAAACTGTTTTTT. The encoded protein is CASSLGGWVTNEKLFF. J is TRBJ1-4 and V is TRBV5-1; a weak D match, TRBD1 (5 bases). The CDR3 consists of 16 residues. Germline V CDR1 and CDR2: SGHRS, YFSETQ. The V gene lost 0 bases and the J gene lost 1 base, with 10 bases spanning the gap.

The J gene is TRBJ2-2, the V gene TRBV4-1; no clear D gene. The germline V and J ends were trimmed by 4 bases and 5 bases, with 11 bases remaining between them. The CDR3 totals 14 residues. Per germline, CDR1 MGHRA and CDR2 YSYEKL. The CDR3 sequence is CASSPSPLTGELFF. Here the CDR3 DNA reads TGCGCCAGCAGCCCCTCTCCCCTGACCGGGGAGCTGTTTTTT.

In regard to this clone: An end of the junction does not agree with germline; a read error may underlie this. The chain carries TRBV7-9 and TRBJ2-7; 10 bases agree with TRBD1. The CDR3 is 15 amino acids. CDR1 is SEHNR and CDR2 is FQNEAQ in the germline V gene (reference sequence). The CDR3 sequence is CSSSRNRDRGDEQYF. CDR3 in DNA: TGTTCCAGCAGTCGAAACCGGGACAGGGGCGACGAGCAGTACTTC.

This clone appeared a single time. The rearrangement uses TRBV15 and TRBJ2-3; 7 bases are a match to TRBD1. Germline V CDR1 and CDR2: LNHNV, YYDKDF (reference sequence). The J segment lost 2 bases and the V segment lost 0 bases, leaving 14 bases of the junction unmatched. CDR3 length: 19 residues. The CDR3 is CATSRENSWRDRDTDTQYF. The CDR3 nucleotides are TGTGCCACCAGCAGAGAAAATAGCTGGAGAGACAGGGACACAGATACGCAGTATTTT.

The genes are TRBV28 and TRBJ1-6, with D perhaps matching TRBD1 (6 bases). CDR1 is MDHEN, CDR2 SYDVKM, per germline. V was pared by 6 bases and J by 7 bases, with 16 bases between. This CDR3 is 15 amino acids long. CDR3: CASSPTGTTNSPLHF. The CDR3, as DNA: TGTGCCAGCAGCCCCACCGGGACAACGAATTCACCCCTCCACTTT. Filled out from reference TRBV28 and TRBJ1-6, the complete variable domain reads DVKVTQSSRYLVKRTGEKVFLECVQDMDHENMFWYRQDPGLGLRLIYFSYDVKMKEKGDIPEGYSVSREKKERFSLILESASTNQTSMYLCASSPTGTTNSPLHFGNGTRLTVT.

The chain has TRBV6-1 and TRBJ1-5; D not resolved. V was pared by 7 bases and J by 6 bases, with 10 bases between. Germline CDR1 MNHNS, CDR2 SASEGT. The CDR3 has 12 residues. The CDR3 DNA sequence: TGTGCCAGCAAGTCAGGCTCTCAGCCCCAGCATTTT. Its protein is CASKSGSQPQHF.

J is TRBJ1-6 and V is TRBV6-6; D gene uncertain. Trimming took 8 bases from V and 9 from J, leaving 17 bases between them. This CDR3 is 14 amino acids long. Germline CDR1 is MNHNY and CDR2 is SVGAGI (reference sequence). CDR3 sequence (DNA): TGTGCCAGCGAGGGAATGGGCAATAGTTCACCCCTCCACTTT. It specifies CASEGMGNSSPLHF.

V usage is TRBV21-1 and J usage is TRBJ1-1; the table assigns TRBD1, which was not confirmed against the DNA. TRBV21-1 is a documented pseudogene. The CDR3 length is 16 residues. The CDR3 region is CASSKALDRGLTEAFF. The CDR3, as DNA: TGTGCCAGCAGCAAAGCACTGGACAGGGGGCTCACTGAAGCTTTCTTT.

The rearrangement joins TRBV28 to TRBJ2-3, with TRBD1 matching over 7 bases. The ends lost 5 bases at V and 3 bases at J; junction bases unmatched: 5. Germline V gene sequence: CDR1 MDHEN, CDR2 SYDVKM. CDR3 length: 14 amino acids. The CDR3 region is CASSNRGRTDTQYF. The CDR3 nucleotides are TGTGCCAGCAGTAACAGGGGTCGGACAGATACGCAGTATTTT.

This clone was recorded only once. The chain has TRBV18 and TRBJ2-1, with 10 bases fitting TRBD2. The CDR3 is 14 residues long. V trimming: 3 bases; J trimming: 10 bases; junction bases outside the gene matches: 6. Germline CDR1 is KGHSH and CDR2 is LQKENI. CDR3 bases: TGTGCCAGCTCACCTAGCGGGGGGCCCCAAGAGCAGTTCTTC. It specifies CASSPSGGPQEQFF.

CDR3: CASSSSGGRQPQHF. The CDR3 bases are TGTGCCAGCAGTTCGTCAGGGGGGAGGCAGCCCCAGCATTTT. The chain has TRBV28 and TRBJ1-5, with 7 bases lining up with TRBD1. The CDR3 sequence is 14 residues long. Losses at the gene ends were 4 bases for V and 7 bases for J; bases not matched to a gene: 7. Per the germline V gene, CDR1 is MDHEN and CDR2 is SYDVKM.

The chain carries TRBV2 and TRBJ2-3; 7 nucleotides line up with TRBD1. Trimming at V came to 4 bases and at J to 1 base, leaving 8 bases not matched to a gene. The CDR3 runs 16 residues. Germline assignment: CDR1 SNHLY and CDR2 FYNNEI. The CDR3, as DNA: TGTGCCAGCAGTGTAGGACAGGCGATAGGCACAGATACGCAGTATTTT. Protein sequence: CASSVGQAIGTDTQYF.

The chain is built from TRBV30 and TRBJ2-7; D uncertain. Trimming pared 0 bases from V and 3 bases from J, leaving 9 bases between. The V gene's germline CDR1 is GTSNPN and CDR2 SVGIG (reference sequence). CDR3 length equals 13 residues. Here the CDR3 DNA reads TGTGCCTGGAGTGTACCCCCCGGCTACGAGCAGTACTTC. This gives the protein CAWSVPPGYEQYF.

This clone has just a few counts. The chain links TRBV27 to TRBJ1-6; no clear D. V gave up 2 bases and J gave up 9 bases, with 11 bases separating them. The CDR3 runs 14 residues. In germline, CDR1 is MNHEY, CDR2 SMNVEV (reference sequence). The CDR3 DNA sequence: TGTGCCAGCAGTTTACCCACGTCAGGTTCACCCCTCCACTTT. Residues: CASSLPTSGSPLHF.

The CDR3 region is CASSPGLVSDEQYF. CDR3 in DNA: TGTGCCAGCTCACCCGGACTAGTCTCAGACGAGCAGTACTTC. The chain recombines TRBV18 with TRBJ2-7, with TRBD2 matching 7 bases. The V and J ends lost 3 bases and 5 bases, in that order; junction bases with no gene match: 7. The CDR3 is made up of 14 amino acids. Germline values: CDR1 KGHSH, CDR2 LQKENI. The variable domain in full, completed from reference TRBV18 and TRBJ2-7, reads NAGVMQNPRHLVRRRGQEARLRCSPMKGHSHVYWYRQLPEEGLKFMVYLQKENIIDESGMPKERFSAEFPKEGPSILRIQQVVRGDSAAYFCASSPGLVSDEQYFGPGTRLTVT.

J is TRBJ1-2 and V is TRBV6-6; 7 bases match TRBD1. The CDR3 has 12 residues. Germline CDR1 is MNHNY and CDR2 is SVGAGI (reference sequence). The trim removed 10 bases at V and 5 bases at J, leaving 7 bases unmatched. CDR3 coding DNA: TGTGCCACCCTGGGACAGCATTATGGCTACACCTTC. It codes for CATLGQHYGYTF.

Only a few counts were recorded for this clone. The V gene is TRBV30, the J gene TRBJ2-7; 7 nucleotides match TRBD2. Looked up from germline, CDR1 is GTSNPN and CDR2 is SVGIG (reference sequence). V shed 2 bases, J shed 0 bases, and the junction held 1 base outside the gene matches. The CDR3 is 13 amino acids. CDR3: CAWSSGVSYEQYF. The CDR3 nucleotides read TGTGCCTGGAGTAGCGGGGTCTCCTACGAGCAGTACTTC.

This clone was counted only a few times. CDR3 in amino acids: CASSLSSGGTGELFF. Written as DNA, the CDR3 is TGTGCCAGCAGCTTATCTAGCGGGGGGACCGGGGAGCTGTTTTTT. The chain combines TRBV7-2 with TRBJ2-2, with 11 bases lining up with TRBD2. Trimming removed 2 bases from V and 5 bases from J; junction bases left unmatched: 1. Per the germline V gene, CDR1 is SGHTA and CDR2 is FQGNSA. The CDR3 consists of 15 residues.

The chain joins TRBV7-2 to TRBJ1-1; no reliable D call. The CDR3 totals 12 residues. Germline CDR1 reads SGHTA; CDR2 reads FQGNSA. V shed 4 bases and J shed 2 bases, with 5 bases lying between them. CDR3 in DNA: TGTGCCAGCAGCTCCGTTAACACTGAAGCTTTCTTT. The encoded protein is CASSSVNTEAFF.

This clone came up a few times. The rearrangement links TRBV6-1 to TRBJ1-5; unclear D gene. V lost 6 bases to trimming and J lost 5 bases, with 14 bases between them. The CDR3 consists of 14 residues. CDR1 MNHNS and CDR2 SASEGT come from the germline V gene. CDR3 amino acids: CASRGTGSYQPQHF. The CDR3 region has the DNA TGTGCCAGCAGGGGAACGGGGAGCTATCAGCCCCAGCATTTT.

The chain is built from TRBV9 and TRBJ2-7; 7 bases match TRBD1. Germline V gene sequence: CDR1 SGDLS, CDR2 YYNGEE. V was pared by 0 bases and J by 1 base, with 4 bases of the junction left unmatched. The CDR3 length is 15 residues. The CDR3 coding sequence is TGTGCCAGCAGCGTAGAACAGGGGCCTTCCTACGAGCAGTACTTC. It yields the protein CASSVEQGPSYEQYF.

The rearrangement links TRBV19 to TRBJ1-5; D uncertain. Per germline, CDR1 LNHDA and CDR2 SQIVND (reference sequence). This CDR3 contains 13 residues. Trimming stripped 3 bases from V and 4 bases from J, with 7 bases between. CDR3 coding DNA: TGTGCCAGTAGTATCACGACTAATCAGCCCCAGCATTTT. Its translation is CASSITTNQPQHF.

The genes are TRBV27 and TRBJ2-7; D is undetermined. This CDR3 region has 13 residues. Germline CDR1 is MNHEY and CDR2 is SMNVEV (reference sequence). Trimming shortened V by 6 bases and J by 0 bases, and 9 bases separated the two germline ends. The CDR3: CASRRHGSYEQYF. In nucleotides, the CDR3 is TGTGCCAGCAGGAGACACGGCTCCTACGAGCAGTACTTC.

The genes are TRBV6-1 and TRBJ1-1; 9 bases agree with TRBD1. The CDR3 is 14 amino acids. Germline lookup yields CDR1 MNHNS and CDR2 SASEGT. Unmatched junction bases numbered 6, after V lost 6 bases and J lost 4 bases. The chain's CDR3 is CASRSGTGTTEAFF. The DNA of the CDR3 is TGTGCCAGCAGGTCCGGGACAGGGACCACTGAAGCTTTCTTT.

V is TRBV5-1 and J is TRBJ2-5, with a possible D match to TRBD1 (6 bases). Germline V gene lookup returns CDR1 SGHRS and CDR2 YFSETQ. The CDR3 has 14 residues. Deletions cut 0 bases from V and 4 bases from J, with 10 bases between. Here the CDR3 DNA reads TGCGCCAGCAGCTTGGAGGGGGTTTCAGAGACCCAGTACTTC. Encoded protein: CASSLEGVSETQYF.

A single count supports this clone. V usage is TRBV27 and J usage is TRBJ1-5; no reliable D call. Germline CDR1 and CDR2: MNHEY and SMNVEV (reference sequence). The CDR3 loop spans 16 amino acids. V was pared by 6 bases and J by 6 bases, with 21 bases between. As DNA, the CDR3 is TGTGCCAGCAGCCCGATAATTGGATTGACGGGTCAGCCCCAGCATTTT. This translates into CASSPIIGLTGQPQHF.

The sample holds one count of this clone. The chain uses TRBV27 and TRBJ2-1; possibly TRBD2 for D (6 bases). Germline values: CDR1 MNHEY, CDR2 SMNVEV (reference sequence). The CDR3 has 16 residues. Trimming cost V 3 bases and J 5 bases, with 17 bases left between them. Written as DNA, the CDR3 is TGTGCCAGCAGTTTTGGATGGAGGGGCCCTAACAATGAGCAGTTCTTC. Protein: CASSFGWRGPNNEQFF.